Following are 18 T cell receptor beta chains from one sample sequenced in a study of control samples from healthy donors and cancer patients. Assay: immunoSEQ multiplex PCR; the TCRdb copy retains only in-frame clones and omits some. The data contain almost 40,000 clones, around 83% of them singletons. What was sequenced was PBMCs. The receptors derive from a woman in her sixties with lung cancer.

The V gene is TRBV3-1 (or the pseudogene TRBV3-2), the J gene TRBJ1-6, with a possible D match to TRBD1 (6 bases). Looked up from germline, CDR1 is LGHDT and CDR2 is YNNKEL (reference sequence). The CDR3 has 14 amino acids. V gave up 4 bases and J gave up 8 bases, with 12 bases separating them. The CDR3 sequence is CASSLTHRDSPLHF. For the CDR3, the DNA is TGTGCCAGCAGCCTAACCCACAGGGATTCACCCCTCCACTTT.

The rearrangement links TRBV18 to TRBJ2-1; 14 nucleotides line up with TRBD2. Germline V gives CDR1 KGHSH, CDR2 LQKENI. With 3 bases clipped from V and 8 bases from J, the junction kept 6 bases outside the gene matches. This CDR3 region has 16 residues. DNA of the CDR3: TGTGCCAGCTCACCGACGACTAGCGGGAGGGAGGATGAGCAGTTCTTC. Protein: CASSPTTSGREDEQFF.

The J gene is TRBJ1-2, the V gene TRBV4-3, with TRBD1 identical over 9 bases. CDR3 size: 16 residues. The germline gives CDR1 LGHNA, CDR2 YSLEER. Trimming removed 5 bases from V and 7 bases from J; junction bases left unmatched: 14. CDR3 sequence: CASSFRQGDLFGGYTF. The CDR3, as DNA: TGCGCCAGCAGCTTTCGACAGGGGGATCTCTTCGGTGGCTACACCTTC.

V usage is TRBV11-2 and J usage is TRBJ2-2, with a tentative D call TRBD1 (5 bases). The germline V gene has CDR1 SGHAT and CDR2 FQNNGV. The CDR3 runs to 15 residues. V shed 7 bases and J shed 0 bases, with 12 bases lying between them. The CDR3 nucleotides are TGTGCCAGCACCCGACAGCTCGCGAACACCGGGGAGCTGTTTTTT. This codes for CASTRQLANTGELFF.

As to this clone: In the same sample, other DNA sequences code for this CDR3. The CDR3 nucleotides read TGTGCCAGCTCACCACCGCAGGGGCCGAACACCGGGGAGCTGTTTTTT. It is translated as CASSPPQGPNTGELFF. The chain couples TRBV18 to TRBJ2-2; weak D call: TRBD1 (6 bases). The germline V and J ends were trimmed by 0 bases and 0 bases, with 8 bases remaining between them. CDR1 KGHSH and CDR2 LQKENI come from the germline V gene. The length of the CDR3 is 16 residues.

V is TRBV12-3 or TRBV12-4 and J is TRBJ2-5, with TRBD1 as a possible D gene (6 bases). Trimming removed 7 bases at V and 5 bases at J, with 11 bases between. The CDR3 sequence is 12 residues long. The CDR3 here is CASNEGEETQYF. The CDR3 coding sequence is TGTGCCAGCAATGAGGGGGAGGAGACCCAGTACTTC.

This rearrangement joins TRBV30 to TRBJ1-5; weak D call: TRBD1 (5 bases). Germline CDR1 reads GTSNPN; CDR2 reads SVGIG (reference sequence). The germline V and J ends were trimmed by 0 bases and 7 bases, with 13 bases remaining between them. There are 14 residues in the CDR3. The CDR3 DNA follows: TGTGCCTGGAGTGTACTGGGGGTACAGCAGCCCCAGCATTTT. Translated, it gives CAWSVLGVQQPQHF.

The rearrangement links TRBV5-1 to TRBJ2-3; D gene unclear. Trimming cost V 5 bases and J 7 bases, with 11 bases left between them. The CDR3 loop spans 12 amino acids. Looked up from germline, CDR1 is SGHRS and CDR2 is YFSETQ. CDR3 in DNA: TGCGCCAGCAGTAACAGACTTTATACGCAGTATTTT. Its protein is CASSNRLYTQYF.

This sequence joins TRBV29-1 and TRBJ1-2; D not resolved. V was trimmed by 5 bases and J by 6 bases, leaving 19 bases between them. Per the germline V gene, CDR1 is SQVTM and CDR2 is ANQGSEA. This CDR3 is built from 14 residues. CDR3 nucleotides: TGCAGCGTTTCGCTACCCCAGGAGTCCCATGGCTACACCTTC. It encodes CSVSLPQESHGYTF.

This clone was seen once. The genes are TRBV3-1 (or the pseudogene TRBV3-2) and TRBJ1-5; 7 nucleotides align to TRBD1. This CDR3 is 16 amino acids long. V lost 1 base and J lost 9; bases outside the gene matches: 12. From germline, CDR1 is LGHDT and CDR2 YNNKEL (reference sequence). The CDR3 is CASSQGSRGGLGPQHF. CDR3 bases: TGTGCCAGCAGCCAAGGGAGCAGGGGGGGCCTCGGGCCCCAGCATTTT.

The CDR3 sequence is CASSLPAGRLSPLHF. The CDR3 DNA follows: TGTGCCAGCAGTTTACCAGCGGGACGACTTTCACCCCTCCACTTT. J is TRBJ1-6 and V is TRBV27, with D perhaps matching TRBD1 (5 bases). Germline V CDR1 and CDR2: MNHEY, SMNVEV (reference sequence). V gave up 2 bases and J gave up 9 bases, with 14 bases separating them. The CDR3 covers 15 residues.

The chain couples TRBV4-1 to TRBJ2-7; perhaps TRBD2 as D (6 bases). The V end was cut by 1 base, the J end by 3 bases, with 10 bases between. This CDR3 is built from 14 residues. Per the germline V gene, CDR1 is MGHRA and CDR2 is YSYEKL. This CDR3 is CASSQVVEGYEQYF. The CDR3 DNA reads as TGCGCCAGCAGCCAAGTTGTGGAGGGCTACGAGCAGTACTTC.

The CDR3 here is CASSFRDGYTF. DNA of the CDR3: TGTGCCAGCAGTTTTCGCGATGGCTACACCTTC. The V call is TRBV27, the J call TRBJ1-2; no firm D call. The length of the CDR3 is 11 residues. The germline V gene has CDR1 MNHEY and CDR2 SMNVEV (reference sequence). Trimming cost V 3 bases and J 6 bases, with 5 bases left between them.

V is TRBV13 and J is TRBJ1-2; 8 bases are shared with TRBD1. The CDR3 sequence is 17 residues long. Germline trimming cut 0 bases from V and 0 bases from J; bases unmatched to any gene: 6. Germline V lookup: CDR1 PRHDT, CDR2 FYEKMQ (reference sequence). CDR3 bases: TGTGCCAGCAGCTTAGGGACAGGGGAAAGAGCTAACTATGGCTACACCTTC. Translating gives CASSLGTGERANYGYTF. The whole variable domain, filled in from reference TRBV13 and TRBJ1-2, reads AAGVIQSPRHLIKEKRETATLKCYPIPRHDTVYWYQQGPGQDPQFLISFYEKMQSDKGSIPDRFSAQQFSDYHSELNMSSLELGDSALYFCASSLGTGERANYGYTFGSGTRLTVV.

The genes are TRBV29-1 and TRBJ2-3; D gene uncertain. Germline V gene lookup returns CDR1 SQVTM and CDR2 ANQGSEA. This CDR3 spans 13 amino acids. V lost 5 bases and J lost 1, with 10 bases in between. Written as DNA, the CDR3 is TGCAGCGTTTTCCGGACCGGCACAGATACGCAGTATTTT. This gives the protein CSVFRTGTDTQYF.

This sequence joins TRBV9 and TRBJ2-1; possibly TRBD2 for D (6 bases). V was trimmed by 4 bases and J by 3 bases, leaving 17 bases between them. Germline-derived CDR1 and CDR2 are SGDLS and YYNGEE. This CDR3 region has 16 residues. CDR3 sequence reads: CASSTNPGLRYNEQFF. For the CDR3, the DNA is TGTGCCAGCAGCACCAATCCGGGACTCCGCTACAATGAGCAGTTCTTC.

V is TRBV28 and J is TRBJ1-5; D perhaps matches TRBD1 (5 bases). This CDR3 contains 15 residues. CDR1 and CDR2 from the germline V gene are MDHEN and SYDVKM. V was clipped by 1 base and J by 7 bases, with 14 bases between them. DNA of the CDR3: TGTGCCAGCAGTTTATCTACTCAGGGAAACCAGCCCCAGCATTTT. Its translation: CASSLSTQGNQPQHF. Based on the CDR3 plus reference TRBV28 and TRBJ1-5, the full variable domain is DVKVTQSSRYLVKRTGEKVFLECVQDMDHENMFWYRQDPGLGLRLIYFSYDVKMKEKGDIPEGYSVSREKKERFSLILESASTNQTSMYLCASSLSTQGNQPQHFGDGTRLSIL.

The V and J genes are TRBV11-3 and TRBJ2-2; tentatively, D is TRBD1 (5 bases). The germline V gene encodes CDR1 SGHNT and CDR2 YENEEA. V lost 2 bases and J 4 bases, leaving 11 bases between the germline ends. This CDR3 has 15 amino acids. The CDR3 DNA follows: TGTGCCAGCAGCTTAACCGACAGCTCCACCGGGGAGCTGTTTTTT. Translation gives CASSLTDSSTGELFF.